This T cell receptor (beta chain) was captured by sequencing in a study of vaccination and CD4 T cells after COVID-19. Study context: Six males and four females constituted the convalescent cohort, two of whom were Hispanic. Across the group, participants received two doses of either BNT162b2 or mRNA-1273 vaccine.

The CDR3 spans 14 residues. CDR1 and CDR2 from the germline V gene are SGHVS and FQNEAQ. V shed 3 bases and J shed 5 bases, with 10 bases lying between them. The Oncomine TCR Beta short-read assay was what sequenced the DNA obtained from cultured CD4+ T cells. Each CDR3 protein is one row after TCRdb ran MiXCR on the PCR reads. The table has about 19,000 distinct CDR3 sequences, around 29% seen once; the top ten hold more than 13%. In this sample, this clonotype turned up a few times. The antigen remains unidentified. Treatment defined: approximately 10-day PBMC culture with coronavirus spike peptide pools or control peptides (ViraFEST assay).

Sample: cultured CD4+ T cells from blood. V usage is TRBV7-8 and J usage is TRBJ2-2; possibly TRBD1 for D (5 bases). This TCR was sampled from a human donor with COVID-19. For the CDR3, the DNA is TGTGCCAGCAGCTTCAGACAGACTACCGGGGAGCTGTTTTTT. It codes for CASSFRQTTGELFF.